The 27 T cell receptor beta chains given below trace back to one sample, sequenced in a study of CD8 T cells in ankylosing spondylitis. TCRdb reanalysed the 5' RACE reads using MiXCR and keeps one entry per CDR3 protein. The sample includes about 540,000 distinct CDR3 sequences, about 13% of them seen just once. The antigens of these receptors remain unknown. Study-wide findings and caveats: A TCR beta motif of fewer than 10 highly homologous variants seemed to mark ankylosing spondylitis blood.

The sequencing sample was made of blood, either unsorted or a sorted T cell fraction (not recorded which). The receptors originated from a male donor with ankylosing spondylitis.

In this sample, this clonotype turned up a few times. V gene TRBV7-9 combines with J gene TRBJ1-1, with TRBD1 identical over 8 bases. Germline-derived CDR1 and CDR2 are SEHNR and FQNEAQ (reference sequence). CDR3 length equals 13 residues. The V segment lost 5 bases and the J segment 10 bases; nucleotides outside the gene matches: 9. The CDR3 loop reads CASSPQTGEAAFF. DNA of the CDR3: TGTGCCAGCAGCCCCCAGACAGGGGAGGCAGCTTTCTTT.

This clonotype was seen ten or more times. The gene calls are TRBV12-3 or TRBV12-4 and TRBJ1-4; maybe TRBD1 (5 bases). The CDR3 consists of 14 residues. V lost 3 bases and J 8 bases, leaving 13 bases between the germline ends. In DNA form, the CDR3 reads TGTGCCAGCAGTTTGAACAGGTTTGGCGAAAAACTGTTTTTT. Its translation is CASSLNRFGEKLFF.

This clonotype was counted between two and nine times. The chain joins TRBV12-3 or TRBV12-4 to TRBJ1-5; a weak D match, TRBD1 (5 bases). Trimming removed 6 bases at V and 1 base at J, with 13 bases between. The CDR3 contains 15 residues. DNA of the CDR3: TGTGCCAGCAGCAGACAAGGGGCGAGCAATCAGCCCCAGCATTTT. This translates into CASSRQGASNQPQHF.

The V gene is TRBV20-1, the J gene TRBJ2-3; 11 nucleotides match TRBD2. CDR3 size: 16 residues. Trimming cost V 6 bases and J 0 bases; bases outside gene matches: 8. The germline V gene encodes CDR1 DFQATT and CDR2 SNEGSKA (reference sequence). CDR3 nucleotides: TGCAGTGCCGAGGGGGCTAGCGGGAGGAGCACAGATACGCAGTATTTT. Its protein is CSAEGASGRSTDTQYF.

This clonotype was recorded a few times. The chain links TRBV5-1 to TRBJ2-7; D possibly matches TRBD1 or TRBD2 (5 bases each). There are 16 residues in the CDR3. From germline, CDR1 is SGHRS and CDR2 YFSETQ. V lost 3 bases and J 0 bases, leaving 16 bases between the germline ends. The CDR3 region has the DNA TGCGCCAGCAGCTGGGACCCTGTACTGAGCTCCTACGAGCAGTACGTC. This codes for CASSWDPVLSSYEQYV.

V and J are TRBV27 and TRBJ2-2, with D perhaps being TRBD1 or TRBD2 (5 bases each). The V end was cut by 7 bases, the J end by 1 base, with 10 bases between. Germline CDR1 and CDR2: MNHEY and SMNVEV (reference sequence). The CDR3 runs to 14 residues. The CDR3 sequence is CASTPGRNTGELFF. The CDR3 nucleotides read TGTGCCAGCACCCCGGGGCGGAACACCGGGGAGCTGTTTTTT.

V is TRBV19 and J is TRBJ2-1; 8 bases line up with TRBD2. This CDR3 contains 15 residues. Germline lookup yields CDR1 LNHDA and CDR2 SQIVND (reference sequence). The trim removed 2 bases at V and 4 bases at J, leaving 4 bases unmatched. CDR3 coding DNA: TGTGCCAGTAGTATACACAGCGGGAGTTACAATGAGCAGTTCTTC. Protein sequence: CASSIHSGSYNEQFF.

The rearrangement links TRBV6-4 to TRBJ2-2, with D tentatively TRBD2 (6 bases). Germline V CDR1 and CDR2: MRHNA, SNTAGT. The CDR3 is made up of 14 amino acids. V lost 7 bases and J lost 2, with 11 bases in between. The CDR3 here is CASKERANTGELFF. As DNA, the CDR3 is TGTGCCAGCAAGGAGCGGGCAAACACCGGGGAGCTGTTTTTT.

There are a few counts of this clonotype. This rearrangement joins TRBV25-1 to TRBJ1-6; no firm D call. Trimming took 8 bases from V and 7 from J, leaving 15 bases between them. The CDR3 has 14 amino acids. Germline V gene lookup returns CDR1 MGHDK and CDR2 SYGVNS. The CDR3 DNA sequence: TGTGCCAGCTCCAAGGACGGGGAGAATTCACCCCTCCACTTT. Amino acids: CASSKDGENSPLHF.

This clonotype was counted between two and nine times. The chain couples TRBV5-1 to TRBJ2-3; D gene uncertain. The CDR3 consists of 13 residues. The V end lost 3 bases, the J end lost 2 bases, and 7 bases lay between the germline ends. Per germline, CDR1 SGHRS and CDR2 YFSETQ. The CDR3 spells CASSSTLTDTQYF. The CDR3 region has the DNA TGCGCCAGCAGCTCCACCCTCACAGATACGCAGTATTTT.

CDR3 protein: CASSLISGVEVAKNIQYF. The DNA of the CDR3 is TGTGCCAGCAGTTTAATATCGGGGGTAGAGGTAGCCAAAAACATTCAGTACTTC. The V call is TRBV28, the J call TRBJ2-4; D may be TRBD2 (6 bases). In germline, CDR1 is MDHEN, CDR2 SYDVKM. Trimming pared 2 bases from V and 0 bases from J, leaving 17 bases between. The CDR3 length is 18 residues.

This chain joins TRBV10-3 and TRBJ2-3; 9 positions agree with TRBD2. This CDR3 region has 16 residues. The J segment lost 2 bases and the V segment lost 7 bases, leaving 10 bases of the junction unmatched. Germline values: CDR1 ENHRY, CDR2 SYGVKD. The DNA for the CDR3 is TGTGCCATCACCTCAGCGGGAGGTCATCTCACAGATACGCAGTATTTT. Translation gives CAITSAGGHLTDTQYF.

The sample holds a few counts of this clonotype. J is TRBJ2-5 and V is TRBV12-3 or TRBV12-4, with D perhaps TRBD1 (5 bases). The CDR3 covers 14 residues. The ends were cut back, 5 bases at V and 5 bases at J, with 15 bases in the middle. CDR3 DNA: TGTGCCAGCAGTCGAGACCCAGGGCCGGAGACCCAGTACTTC. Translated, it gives CASSRDPGPETQYF.

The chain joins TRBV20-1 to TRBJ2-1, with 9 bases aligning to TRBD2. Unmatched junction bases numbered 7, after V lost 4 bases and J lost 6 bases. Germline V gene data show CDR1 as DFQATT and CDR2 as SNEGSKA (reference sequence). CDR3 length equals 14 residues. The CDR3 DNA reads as TGCAGTGCTACCTTAGCGGGAGTAAGCAATGAGCAGTTCTTC. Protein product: CSATLAGVSNEQFF.

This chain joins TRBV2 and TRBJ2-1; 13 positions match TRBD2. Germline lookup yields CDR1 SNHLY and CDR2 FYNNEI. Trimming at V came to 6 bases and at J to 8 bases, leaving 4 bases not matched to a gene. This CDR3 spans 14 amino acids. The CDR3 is CASSGTSGADEQFF. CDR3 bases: TGTGCCAGCAGCGGGACTAGCGGGGCTGATGAGCAGTTCTTC.

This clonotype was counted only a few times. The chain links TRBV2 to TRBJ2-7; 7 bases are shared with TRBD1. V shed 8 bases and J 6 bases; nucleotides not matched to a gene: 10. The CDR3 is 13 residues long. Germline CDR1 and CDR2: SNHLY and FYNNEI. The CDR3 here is CASGRQGSVEQYF. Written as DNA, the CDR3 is TGTGCCAGCGGTCGACAGGGTTCCGTCGAGCAGTACTTC.

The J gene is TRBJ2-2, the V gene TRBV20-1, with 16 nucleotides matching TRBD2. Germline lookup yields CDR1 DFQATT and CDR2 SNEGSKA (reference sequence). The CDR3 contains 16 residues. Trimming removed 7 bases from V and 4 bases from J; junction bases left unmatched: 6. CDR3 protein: CSVPGLAGGFTGELFF. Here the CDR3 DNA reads TGCAGTGTCCCGGGACTAGCGGGAGGGTTCACCGGGGAGCTGTTTTTT.

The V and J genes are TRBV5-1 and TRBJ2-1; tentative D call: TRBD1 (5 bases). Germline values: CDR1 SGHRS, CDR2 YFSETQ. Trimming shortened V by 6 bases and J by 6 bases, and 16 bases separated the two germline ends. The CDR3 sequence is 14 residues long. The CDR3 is CASIDLDSFNEQFF. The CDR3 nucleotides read TGCGCCAGCATCGATCTCGACAGTTTCAATGAGCAGTTCTTC.

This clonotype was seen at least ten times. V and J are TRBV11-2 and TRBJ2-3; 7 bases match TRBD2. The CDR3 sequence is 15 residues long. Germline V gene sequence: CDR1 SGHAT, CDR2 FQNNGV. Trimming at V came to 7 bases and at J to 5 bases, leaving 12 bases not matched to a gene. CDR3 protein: CASTEAGAWVDTQYF. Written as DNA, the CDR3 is TGTGCCAGCACCGAGGCGGGAGCCTGGGTAGATACGCAGTATTTT.

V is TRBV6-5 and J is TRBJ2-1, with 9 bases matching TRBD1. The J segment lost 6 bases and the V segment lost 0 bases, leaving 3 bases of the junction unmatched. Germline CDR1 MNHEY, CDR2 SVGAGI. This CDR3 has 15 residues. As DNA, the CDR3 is TGTGCCAGCAGTTACTCGGGACAGGGCTCCAATGAGCAGTTCTTC. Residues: CASSYSGQGSNEQFF.

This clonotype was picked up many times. CDR3 bases: TGCGCCAGCAGTGAGTCGTGGGCTAGCGGTCCTGATACGCAGTATTTT. Its translation is CASSESWASGPDTQYF. The chain couples TRBV10-1 to TRBJ2-3; 7 bases match TRBD2. Germline CDR1 is WNHNN and CDR2 is SYGVQD (reference sequence). Trimming cost V 0 bases and J 6 bases; bases outside gene matches: 9. CDR3 length equals 16 residues.

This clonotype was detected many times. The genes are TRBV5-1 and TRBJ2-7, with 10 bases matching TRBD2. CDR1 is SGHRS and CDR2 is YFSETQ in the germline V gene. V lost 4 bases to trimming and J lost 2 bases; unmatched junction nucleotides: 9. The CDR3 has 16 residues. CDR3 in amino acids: CASSGTGTSATYEQYF. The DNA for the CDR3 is TGCGCCAGCAGCGGAACCGGGACTAGCGCAACCTACGAGCAGTACTTC.

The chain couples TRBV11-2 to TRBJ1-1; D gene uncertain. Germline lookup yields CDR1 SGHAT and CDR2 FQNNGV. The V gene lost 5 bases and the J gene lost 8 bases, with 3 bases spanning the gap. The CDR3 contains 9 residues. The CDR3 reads CASSPEAFF. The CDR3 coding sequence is TGTGCCAGCAGCCCGGAAGCTTTCTTT.

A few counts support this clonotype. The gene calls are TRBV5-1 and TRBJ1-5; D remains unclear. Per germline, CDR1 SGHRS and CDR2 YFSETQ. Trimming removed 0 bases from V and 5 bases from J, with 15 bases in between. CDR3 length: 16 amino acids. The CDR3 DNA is TGCGCCAGCAGCTTGGGTCCGGCCAGAAAGTATCAGCCCCAGCATTTT. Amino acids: CASSLGPARKYQPQHF.

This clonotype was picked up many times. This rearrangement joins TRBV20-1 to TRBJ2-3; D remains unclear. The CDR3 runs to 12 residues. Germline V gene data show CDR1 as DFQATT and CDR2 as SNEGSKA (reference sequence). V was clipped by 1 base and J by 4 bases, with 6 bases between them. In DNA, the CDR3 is TGCAGTGCTAGAGGCGGTGCAGATACGCAGTATTTT. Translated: CSARGGADTQYF.

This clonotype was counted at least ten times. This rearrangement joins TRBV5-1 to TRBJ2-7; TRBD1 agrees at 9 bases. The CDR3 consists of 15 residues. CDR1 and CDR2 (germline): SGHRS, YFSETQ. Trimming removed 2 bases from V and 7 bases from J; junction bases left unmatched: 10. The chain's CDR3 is CASSFLTGGTGEQYF. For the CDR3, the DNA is TGCGCCAGCAGCTTTTTGACAGGGGGAACGGGTGAGCAGTACTTC.

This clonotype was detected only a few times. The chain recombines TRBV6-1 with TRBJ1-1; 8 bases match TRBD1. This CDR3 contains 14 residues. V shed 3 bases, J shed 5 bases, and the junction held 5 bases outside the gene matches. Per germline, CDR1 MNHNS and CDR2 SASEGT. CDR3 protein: CASSDTTGGTEAFF. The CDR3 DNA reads TGTGCCAGCAGTGACACCACAGGGGGGACTGAAGCTTTCTTT.